The clone carrying this T cell receptor beta chain has ten or more counts. The target antigen is unknown. This record comes from a study of T cells in Graves' hyperthyroidism and ophthalmopathy. Study context: At the time of initial diagnosis and before any treatment, peripheral blood was collected.

CDR1 MDHEN and CDR2 SYDVKM come from the germline V gene. The CDR3 totals 11 residues. The ends were cut back, 2 bases at V and 11 bases at J, with 9 bases in the middle. RNA transcripts yielded amplified TCR beta CDR3 regions. The HTBI primer set was used in a first-round RT-PCR of the TCR CDR3. TCRdb processed the multiplex PCR reads anew with MiXCR; each CDR3 protein has one entry. The sample holds roughly 740,000 distinct CDR3 sequences, 15% to 20% seen once. Overall study results and limits: Blood held most thyroid clonotypes expanded above 0.001 frequency. Patients with ophthalmopathy were separated from those with stable hyperthyroidism by a 13 V-J model.

The authors deemed Graves' hyperthyroidism stable absent ophthalmopathy progression within 18 months. The V call is TRBV28, the J call TRBJ1-1; D is unclear. Sequenced sample: blood. This receptor was taken from a man younger than 30 with Graves' hyperthyroidism. DNA of the CDR3: TGTGCCAGCAGTTTACGGGGTAGGGCTTTCTTT. Encoded protein: CASSLRGRAFF.